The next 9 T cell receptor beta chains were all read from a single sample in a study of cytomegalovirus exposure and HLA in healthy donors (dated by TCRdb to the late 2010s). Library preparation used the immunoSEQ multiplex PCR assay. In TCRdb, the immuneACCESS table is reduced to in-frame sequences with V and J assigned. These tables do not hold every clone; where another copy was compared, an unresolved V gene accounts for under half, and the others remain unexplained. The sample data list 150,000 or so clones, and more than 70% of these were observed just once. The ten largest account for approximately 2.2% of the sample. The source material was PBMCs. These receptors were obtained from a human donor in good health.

CDR3 coding DNA: TGTGCCAGCAGCTCACGGACAGGGGGCGGAGAGACCCAGTACTTC. This translates into CASSSRTGGGETQYF. The chain couples TRBV5-4 to TRBJ2-5; TRBD1 agrees at 11 bases. The germline V gene encodes CDR1 SGHNT and CDR2 YYREEE (reference sequence). With 3 bases clipped from V and 4 bases from J, the junction kept 5 bases outside the gene matches. CDR3 length equals 15 residues. Looking up the rest from reference TRBV5-4 and TRBJ2-5 gives the full variable domain: ETGVTQSPTHLIKTRGQQVTLRCSSQSGHNTVSWYQQALGQGPQFIFQYYREEENGRGNFPPRFSGLQFPNYSSELNVNALELDDSALYLCASSSRTGGGETQYFGPGTRLLVL.

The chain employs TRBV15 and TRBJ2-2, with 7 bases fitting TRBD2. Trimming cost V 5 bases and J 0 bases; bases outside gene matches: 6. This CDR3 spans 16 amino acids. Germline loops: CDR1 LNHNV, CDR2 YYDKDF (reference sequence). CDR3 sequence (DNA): TGTGCCACCAGCTGGGGGGAGGGACCGAACACCGGGGAGCTGTTTTTT. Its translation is CATSWGEGPNTGELFF.

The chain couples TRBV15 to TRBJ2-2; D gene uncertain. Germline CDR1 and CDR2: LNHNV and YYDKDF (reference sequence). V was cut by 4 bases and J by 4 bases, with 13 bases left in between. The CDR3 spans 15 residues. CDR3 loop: CATSIFRVTTGELFF. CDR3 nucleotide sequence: TGTGCCACCAGCATCTTCCGGGTCACCACCGGGGAGCTGTTTTTT.

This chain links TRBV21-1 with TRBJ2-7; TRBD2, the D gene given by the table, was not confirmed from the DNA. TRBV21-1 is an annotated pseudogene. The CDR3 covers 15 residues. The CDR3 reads CASSKYSADHYEQYF. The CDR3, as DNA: TGTGCCAGCAGCAAATACTCGGCGGATCACTACGAGCAGTACTTC.

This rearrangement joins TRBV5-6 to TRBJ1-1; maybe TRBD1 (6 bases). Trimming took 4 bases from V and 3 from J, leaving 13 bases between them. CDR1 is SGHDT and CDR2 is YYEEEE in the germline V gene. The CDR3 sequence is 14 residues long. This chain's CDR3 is CASSRRAGDTEAFF. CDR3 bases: TGTGCCAGCAGCCGCAGGGCAGGGGACACTGAAGCTTTCTTT.

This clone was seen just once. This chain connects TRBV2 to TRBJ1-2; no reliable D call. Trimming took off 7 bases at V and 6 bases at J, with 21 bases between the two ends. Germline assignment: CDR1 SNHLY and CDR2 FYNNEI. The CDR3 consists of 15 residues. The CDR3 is CASNLQAILFHGYTF. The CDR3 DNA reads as TGTGCCAGCAATCTCCAGGCGATTTTGTTCCATGGCTACACCTTC.

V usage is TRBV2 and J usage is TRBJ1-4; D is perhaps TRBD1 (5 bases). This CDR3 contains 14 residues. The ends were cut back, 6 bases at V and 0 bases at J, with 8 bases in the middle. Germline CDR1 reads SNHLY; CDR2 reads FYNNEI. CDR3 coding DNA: TGTGCCAGCAGCACAGGTTCAACTAATGAAAAACTGTTTTTT. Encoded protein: CASSTGSTNEKLFF.

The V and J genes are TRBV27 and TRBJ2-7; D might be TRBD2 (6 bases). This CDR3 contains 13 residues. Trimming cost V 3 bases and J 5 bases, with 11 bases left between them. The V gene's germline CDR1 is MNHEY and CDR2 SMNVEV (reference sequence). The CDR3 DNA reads TGTGCCAGCAGTTTTCTGGGCGGGGACGAGCAGTACTTC. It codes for CASSFLGGDEQYF.

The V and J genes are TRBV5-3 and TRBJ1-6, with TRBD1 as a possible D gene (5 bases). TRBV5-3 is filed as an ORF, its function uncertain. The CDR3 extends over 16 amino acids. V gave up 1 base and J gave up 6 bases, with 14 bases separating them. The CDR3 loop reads CARSLQGSYGNSPLHF. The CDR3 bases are TGTGCCAGAAGCTTGCAGGGCTCATATGGTAATTCACCCCTCCACTTT.